This T cell receptor (beta chain) is drawn from a study of T cells in Graves' hyperthyroidism and ophthalmopathy (dated by TCRdb to the late 2010s). General notes on the study: Peripheral blood was sampled at the time of initial diagnosis, prior to any treatment. The 75 to 100 discovery patients were divided at random into training and test sets in a 7:3 ratio. Once sampling was done, hyperthyroidism patients were given methimazole at a starting dose of 30 mg daily, whereas ophthalmopathy patients were given high-dose intravenous methylprednisolone. The study also compared thyroid tissue and blood T-cell repertoires from more than 5 Graves' hyperthyroidism patients. To identify distinguishing TCR V-J signatures, a discovery cohort of 90 to 100 patients was used, comprising approximately 40 with Graves' ophthalmopathy and around 60 with stable Graves' hyperthyroidism. The paper describes TCR Vbeta CDR3 sequencing of more than 120 peripheral blood samples, made up of roughly 45 ophthalmopathy patients, 70 to 75 hyperthyroidism patients and roughly 17 progressor patients. An independent validation cohort of under 20 hyperthyroidism patients and about 16 patients who later progressed to ophthalmopathy tested prospective prediction of ophthalmopathy. Study-wide findings and limitations: In validation, the model predicted progression to ophthalmopathy a median of around 6.5 months before onset, with approximately 68% sensitivity and 72.22% specificity. Most expanded thyroid clonotypes (frequency above 0.001) were also found in blood, which suggests that blood repertoires may mirror thyroid immune responses. No statistical method was used to set the sample size in advance, and investigators knew the group allocation. A 13 V-J signature model separated ophthalmopathy from stable hyperthyroidism, with about 90% sensitivity and 81% to 82% specificity in cross-validation and 80%/75% in testing.

The TCR beta CDR3 regions were amplified from RNA transcripts. A first-round RT-PCR of the TCR CDR3 used the HTBI primer set with the Qiagen OneStep RT-PCR kit. Libraries were constructed in a second round of multiplex PCR, after which size selection and purification were performed. Paired-end sequencing of the libraries was performed with 100 bp reads on an Illumina HiSeq2000. As for how the authors treated the data: Raw data were processed with SOAPnuke, discarding reads with adapters, uncalled bases, mean Phred below 15, or no exact constant-primer or identifier match. High-quality paired reads were merged using COPE v1.2.5, and each unique nucleotide sequence was defined as a clonotype. MiTCR v1.1 was used to align the clonotypes against IMGT TRBV, TRBD and TRBJ reference segments. The analysis included only V-J combinations with a frequency above 0.0001, which together covered roughly 99% of the repertoires. The TCS score was defined as F50 (clonal expansion) divided by E x V (chaos), with BLOSUM62-based TCRdist calculated between CDR3 peptides within each V-J. Welch's t-statistics and random forest reduced fewer than 550 V-J features to roughly 13, which were used in a naive Bayes classifier (R e1071). TCRdb itself trimmed the public reads at Q25 with fastp, ran MiXCR and retained productive beta chains. Rows matching on CDR3 protein sequence are summarized as one entry with the most common DNA and genes. TCRdb's processing, not the authors' own work, is the source of the V and J calls. This sample has roughly 740,000 distinct CDR3 sequences in its table, and about a sixth of those were observed once. The ten largest clones take up under 10% of the sample.

Stable Graves' hyperthyroidism was defined as no progression to ophthalmopathy during 18 months of follow-up. The hyperthyroidism patients were between 18 and 65 years old and newly diagnosed, with a disease duration of less than 2 months. Exclusion was applied to patients with uncontrolled infections, other autoimmune diseases, pregnancy or lactation. Diagnoses were based on clinical symptoms, serum thyroxine and TRAb, thyroid ultrasound and orbital computed tomography. Ficoll-Paque density gradient centrifugation was used to isolate PBMCs from about 10 ml of fresh peripheral blood. Total RNA was extracted with Trizol reagent, and quality was checked on an Agilent 2100 Bioanalyzer. Remarks on this clonotype: Which antigen it targets is not known. Base qualities are not provided; no much larger clone lies one nucleotide away.

The CDR1 and CDR2 encoded by the germline V gene are SGHRS and YFSETQ. The CDR3 spans 15 residues, from the cysteine through the phenylalanine. Only the CDR3 DNA is retained, 45 bases long and in frame from the first base. V is cut back by 4 bases and J by 7 bases, with 9 bases in the junction unmatched. Sequences were obtained from blood. This TCR derives from a man aged 18 to 30 with Graves' hyperthyroidism. The V and J segments used are TRBV5-1 and TRBJ2-1, with 9 central nucleotides matching TRBD2. The CDR3 has the sequence CASSPPAGGGNEQFF. The sequenced DNA is TGCGCCAGCAGCCCCCCGGCGGGAGGGGGGAATGAGCAGTTCTTC.